These 5 T cell receptor beta chains were sequenced from one sample in a study of post-analysis software for immune sequencing data. Study conclusions and caveats: When patients were compared with controls, four or five TRBV segments were more frequent, TRBV5-6, TRBV5-1 and TRBV20-1 among them.

No cognate antigen is known for these TCRs. Included in the TCR beta cDNA libraries were unique molecular identifiers. TCRdb processed the PCR reads anew with MiXCR; each CDR3 protein has one entry. The sample consists of hundreds of thousands of distinct CDR3 sequences, 25% to 30% of them appearing once. The sequenced sample consisted of blood. These receptors all come from a girl aged 10-17 years with multiple sclerosis.

This clonotype was observed at least ten times. The chain recombines TRBV7-9 with TRBJ2-1; D is undetermined. The CDR3 is 13 residues long. V was pared by 1 base and J by 10 bases, with 11 bases between. Germline V CDR1 and CDR2: SEHNR, FQNEAQ (reference sequence). The CDR3 nucleotides read TGTGCCAGCAGCTTAGAGACCCGGTTGGAGCAGTTCTTC. Its translation is CASSLETRLEQFF.

The J gene is TRBJ2-1, the V gene TRBV5-5; 7 bases match TRBD2. V shed 2 bases and J 8 bases; nucleotides not matched to a gene: 16. CDR1 is SGHKS and CDR2 is YYEKEE in the germline V gene (reference sequence). The CDR3 is 17 residues long. CDR3 loop: CASSFPNQTGGFHEQFF. The CDR3 nucleotides read TGTGCCAGCAGCTTCCCCAACCAAACGGGAGGCTTTCATGAGCAGTTCTTC.

This chain links TRBV24-1 with TRBJ2-3, with a possible D match to TRBD2 (5 bases). This CDR3 has 14 amino acids. The germline CDR1 and CDR2 sequences are KGHDR and SFDVKD. Trimming stripped 0 bases from V and 6 bases from J, with 9 bases between. The chain's CDR3 is CATSDLISGDTQYF. CDR3 nucleotide sequence: TGTGCCACCAGTGATTTGATCTCGGGGGATACGCAGTATTTT.

V and J are TRBV20-1 and TRBJ1-2, with 10 bases that match TRBD1. Germline CDR1 and CDR2: DFQATT and SNEGSKA (reference sequence). This CDR3 has 12 amino acids. V shed 3 bases and J 10 bases; nucleotides not matched to a gene: 5. CDR3 sequence reads: CSASGTGVDYTF. CDR3 bases: TGCAGTGCTAGCGGGACAGGGGTCGACTACACCTTC.

This clonotype was seen a few times. CDR3 nucleotide sequence: TGTGCCAGCAGTCCAATTACGGGGTCGGGTAATGAAAAACTGTTTTTT. It yields the protein CASSPITGSGNEKLFF. The gene calls are TRBV12-3 or TRBV12-4 and TRBJ1-4; D gene ambiguous. The CDR3 length is 16 residues. With 5 bases removed from V and 4 bases from J, the gap between germline ends came to 17 bases.